This T cell receptor beta chain was observed in a study of T cells in Graves' hyperthyroidism and ophthalmopathy. CDR3 length: 15 amino acids. After removal of 6 bases from V and 2 bases from J, the junction contained 8 bases not matched to a gene. Germline CDR1 and CDR2: SGHVS and FQNEAQ. In the case of this clonotype: Its antigen is unknown.

Findings and limits, study-wide: Most expanded thyroid clonotypes above 0.001 also appeared in blood.

Amplified TCR beta CDR3 regions derived from RNA transcripts. The primer set for the first-round RT-PCR of the TCR CDR3 was HTBI. TCRdb itself ran the multiplex PCR reads through MiXCR, one entry per CDR3 protein. The sample holds 490,000 or so distinct CDR3 sequences; about 20% are singletons and the top ten take 47%. The specimen sequenced was blood. The sequence derives from a man aged 35 to 55 with Graves' ophthalmopathy. This chain links TRBV7-8 with TRBJ1-1; 8 bases match TRBD1. The chain's CDR3 is CASRTRGQGNTEAFF. In DNA, the CDR3 is TGTGCCAGCAGAACCCGTGGACAGGGAAACACTGAAGCTTTCTTT. The full variable domain, its missing parts supplied by reference TRBV7-8 and TRBJ1-1, is GAGVSQSPRYKVAKRGQDVALRCDPISGHVSLFWYQQALGQGPEFLTYFQNEAQLDKSGLPSDRFFAERPEGSVSTLKIQRTQQEDSAVYLCASRTRGQGNTEAFFGQGTRLTVV.